These T cell receptor beta chains were read from a single sample in a study of blood T cell repertoires in COVID-19. Generated by immunoSEQ multiplex PCR, the TCRdb table keeps only in-frame clones and is missing some. The sample lists tens of thousands of clones; 60% to 85% were seen once. The sequenced material came from peripheral blood. These receptors all come from a human donor in a cohort sampled during active COVID-19. Both conserved end residues are part of each CDR3. D genes are given only for firm matches. Not every row has a clone size; where given, it reads once, few, many or a size class.

d_call,j_call,clone_size,v_call,cdr3_aa,cdr3_nt
TRBD1,TRBJ2-7,NA,TRBV19,CASTPGTGLAYEQYF,TGTGCCAGTACCCCCGGGACAGGGTTGGCCTACGAGCAGTACTTC
TRBD1,TRBJ2-6,NA,TRBV4-2,CASSQDGTGLSGANVLTF,TGTGCCAGCAGCCAAGACGGGACAGGCCTCTCTGGGGCCAACGTCCTGACTTTC
NA,TRBJ2-3,NA,TRBV13,CASSWGRTDTQYF,TGTGCCAGCAGTTGGGGGCGCACAGATACGCAGTATTTT
TRBD1,TRBJ2-7,NA,TRBV11-2,CASSDPGTGGGYEQYF,TGTGCCAGCAGCGATCCCGGGACAGGGGGAGGCTACGAGCAGTACTTC
TRBD2,TRBJ2-3,NA,TRBV14,CASSPGGGRFEDTQYF,TGTGCCAGCAGCCCCGGTGGCGGGAGGTTTGAAGATACGCAGTATTTT
TRBD2,TRBJ2-5,NA,TRBV28,CASSPRAGTSGGQETQYF,TGTGCCAGCAGTCCCCGAGCCGGGACTAGCGGGGGGCAAGAGACCCAGTACTTC
NA,TRBJ2-3,NA,TRBV5-1,CASSFNGGFTDTQYF,TGCGCCAGCAGCTTTAACGGGGGTTTCACAGATACGCAGTATTTT
TRBD1,TRBJ2-6,few,TRBV5-1,CASSLTGRRPGANVLTF,TGCGCCAGCAGTTTGACAGGGCGGCGACCTGGGGCCAACGTCCTGACTTTC
TRBD2,TRBJ2-1,NA,TRBV7-9,CASSPLEGTRYEQFF,TGTGCCAGCAGCCCGTTGGAGGGGACTAGGTATGAGCAGTTCTTC
NA,TRBJ2-2,NA,TRBV28,CASSLGPNTGELFF,TGTGCCAGCAGTCTGGGCCCGAACACCGGGGAGCTGTTTTTT
NA,TRBJ1-6,few,TRBV28,CASMGILRQGSYNSPLHF,TGTGCCAGCATGGGCATCCTCCGACAAGGCTCCTATAATTCACCCCTCCACTTT
NA,TRBJ2-1,few,TRBV29-1,CSAFGGDNEQFF,TGCAGCGCGTTCGGCGGGGACAATGAGCAGTTCTTC
NA,TRBJ2-2,NA,TRBV11-3,CASSFQEVGELFF,TGTGCCAGCAGCTTTCAGGAGGTCGGGGAGCTGTTTTTT
NA,TRBJ2-1,NA,TRBV18,CASSPLLAYNEQFF,TGTGCCAGCTCACCGCTACTAGCTTACAATGAGCAGTTCTTC
TRBD2,TRBJ2-3,NA,TRBV2,CASSEPADGAGVIDTQYF,TGTGCCAGCAGCGAGCCCGCCGACGGAGCGGGAGTGATCGATACGCAGTATTTT
TRBD2,TRBJ2-5,few,TRBV11-2,CASSRTSATETQYF,TGTGCCAGCAGTCGGACTAGCGCGACGGAGACCCAGTACTTC
TRBD1,TRBJ2-1,NA,TRBV6-2/TRBV6-3,CASSTGTGDNEQFF,TGTGCCAGCAGCACCGGGACAGGGGACAATGAGCAGTTCTTC
TRBD1,TRBJ2-3,NA,TRBV25-1,CASSEFGTGTDTQYF,TGTGCCAGCAGTGAGTTTGGGACAGGGACAGATACGCAGTATTTT
NA,TRBJ1-6,NA,TRBV2,CASRPTGSPLHF,TGTGCCAGCAGGCCCACAGGGTCACCCCTCCACTTT
TRBD1,TRBJ2-5,NA,TRBV19,CASSNNPRQGETQYF,TGTGCCAGTAGCAACAATCCCAGACAGGGAGAGACCCAGTACTTC
TRBD1,TRBJ1-2,few,TRBV15,CATSREPQGAYGYTF,TGTGCCACCAGCAGAGAACCACAGGGGGCCTATGGCTACACCTTC
NA,TRBJ1-1,NA,TRBV18,CASSPPLGTIPTEAFF,TGTGCCAGCTCACCACCTCTTGGCACAATCCCCACTGAAGCTTTCTTT
TRBD2,TRBJ2-7,NA,TRBV9,CASSVGGGSPYEQYF,TGTGCCAGCAGCGTAGGGGGGGGGTCGCCCTACGAGCAGTACTTC
TRBD2,TRBJ2-3,NA,TRBV9,CASSVRQRGLAGVDTQYF,TGTGCCAGCAGCGTCCGACAGAGAGGACTAGCGGGAGTTGATACGCAGTATTTT